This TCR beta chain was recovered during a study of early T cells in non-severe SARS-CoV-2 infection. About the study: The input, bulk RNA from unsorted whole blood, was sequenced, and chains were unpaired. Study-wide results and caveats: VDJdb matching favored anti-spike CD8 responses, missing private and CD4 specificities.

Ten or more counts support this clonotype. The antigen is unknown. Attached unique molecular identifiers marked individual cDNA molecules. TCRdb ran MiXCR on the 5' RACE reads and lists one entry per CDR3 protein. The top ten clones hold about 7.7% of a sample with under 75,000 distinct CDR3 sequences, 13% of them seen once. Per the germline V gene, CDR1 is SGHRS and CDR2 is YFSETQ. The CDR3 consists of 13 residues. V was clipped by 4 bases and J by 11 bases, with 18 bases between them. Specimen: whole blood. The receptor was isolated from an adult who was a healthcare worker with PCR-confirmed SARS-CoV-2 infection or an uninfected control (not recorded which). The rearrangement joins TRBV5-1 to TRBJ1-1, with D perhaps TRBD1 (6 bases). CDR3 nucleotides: TGCGCCAGCAGCCTGACAGTGACCCAGGGGGCTTTCTTT. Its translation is CASSLTVTQGAFF.